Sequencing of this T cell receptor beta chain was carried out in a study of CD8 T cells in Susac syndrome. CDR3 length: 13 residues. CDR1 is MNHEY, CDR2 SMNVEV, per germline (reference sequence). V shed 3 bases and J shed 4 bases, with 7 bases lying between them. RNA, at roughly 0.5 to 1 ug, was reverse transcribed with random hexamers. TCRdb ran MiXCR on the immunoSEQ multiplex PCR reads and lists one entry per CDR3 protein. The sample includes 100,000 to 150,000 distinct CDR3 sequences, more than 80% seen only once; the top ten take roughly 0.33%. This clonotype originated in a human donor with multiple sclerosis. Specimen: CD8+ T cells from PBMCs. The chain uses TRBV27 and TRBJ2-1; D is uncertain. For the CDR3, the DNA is TGTGCCAGCAGTTTTGGCTTTTACAATGAGCAGTTCTTC. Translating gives CASSFGFYNEQFF.